These T cell receptor beta chains were read from a single sample in a study of cytomegalovirus exposure and HLA in healthy donors. Assay used: immunoSEQ multiplex PCR; TCRdb lists only in-frame clones, some missing. The data hold some 82,000 clones, with 65% to 85% observed a single time. Sequenced: PBMCs. The receptors originated from a woman in her fifties or sixties in good health and CMV-seronegative. The CDR3 runs from the conserved cysteine through the conserved F or W. A D gene is named only where the DNA matches it firmly. Where a row states a size, it is once, few, many or the class of an expanded clone; other rows omit it.

abundance	v_gene	j_gene	d_gene	CDR3nt	CDR3aa
once	TRBV2	TRBJ2-2	TRBD1	TGTGCCAGCAGGGGGACAGCGAACACCGGGGAGCTGTTTTTT	CASRGTANTGELFF
few	TRBV27	TRBJ1-5	TRBD1	TGTGCCAGCAGTCCGGACAGGGGTCAGCCCCAGCATTTT	CASSPDRGQPQHF
-	TRBV19	TRBJ2-2	-	TGTGCCAGTAGTATAATAGCGCTCGGCACCGGGGAGCTGTTTTTT	CASSIIALGTGELFF
-	TRBV4-1	TRBJ2-7	TRBD1	TGCGCCAGCAGCCAACTCGGACAGGGACGGGCCGAGCAGTACTTC	CASSQLGQGRAEQYF
-	TRBV28	TRBJ1-1	TRBD1	TGTGCCAGCTATCCTCCCGGACAGGAGGTTGAAGCTTTCTTT	CASYPPGQEVEAFF
few	TRBV5-1	TRBJ2-5	TRBD1	TGCGCCAGCAGCTTGGCCGGGACAGGGAACCAAGAGACCCAGTACTTC	CASSLAGTGNQETQYF
-	TRBV4-1	TRBJ1-4	-	TGCGCCAGCAGCGTACGACAGGAGTTGAATGAAAAACTGTTTTTT	CASSVRQELNEKLFF
once	TRBV7-2	TRBJ2-7	TRBD2	TGTGCCAGCAGCTCTAGCGGGAGCGGTTCCTACGAGCAGTACTTC	CASSSSGSGSYEQYF
-	TRBV7-3	TRBJ2-3	TRBD1	TGTGCCAGCAGCTTAGATTCAGGGGGATCAGATACGCAGTATTTT	CASSLDSGGSDTQYF
-	TRBV27	TRBJ2-2	-	TGTGCCAGCAGTTTGTACTCGAAAAGCCTTAACACCGGGGAGCTGTTTTTT	CASSLYSKSLNTGELFF
-	TRBV5-8	TRBJ1-3	TRBD1	TGTGCCAGCAGCTTCGAGTTCTGGACAGGGGATCATGGAAACACCATATATTTT	CASSFEFWTGDHGNTIYF
-	TRBV29-1	TRBJ1-2	TRBD1	TGCAGCGTTGAAGATCCCAACAGGGGGGGTGGCTACACCTTC	CSVEDPNRGGGYTF
-	TRBV6-1	TRBJ1-4	TRBD1	TGTGCCAGCAGTGACCAGGGGGAAGAGGATGAAAAACTGTTTTTT	CASSDQGEEDEKLFF
-	TRBV7-6	TRBJ2-3	-	TGTGCCAGCAGCCCTGACACCACAGATACGCAGTATTTT	CASSPDTTDTQYF
-	TRBV6-6	TRBJ1-6	TRBD1	TGTGCCAGCACCGACAGGGTGGTGTTAGAAAATTCACCCCTCCACTTT	CASTDRVVLENSPLHF
-	TRBV9	TRBJ2-5	TRBD2	TGTGCCAGCAGCGAAGCCGGGGGGAGACAAGAGACCCAGTACTTC	CASSEAGGRQETQYF
-	TRBV6-1	TRBJ1-3	-	TGTGCCAGCAGTGAGGGACTTTTAAATTTT	CASSEGLLNF
-	TRBV29-1	TRBJ2-7	-	TGCAGCGTACGGGACATCCCCGGCTACGAGCAGTACTTC	CSVRDIPGYEQYF
-	TRBV2	TRBJ1-2	TRBD1	TGTGCCAGCAGGGCCTCGGAGGGGGCGAGCTATGGCTACACCTTC	CASRASEGASYGYTF
once	TRBV2	TRBJ1-1	-	TGTGCCAGCAGTGAGTCAGGGCCCCGTCAGAACACTGAAGCTTTCTTT	CASSESGPRQNTEAFF
-	TRBV7-9	TRBJ1-4	TRBD1	TGTGCCAGCAGCTTAAAACGTGATTACAGGGGTAATGAAAAACTGTTTTTT	CASSLKRDYRGNEKLFF
-	TRBV4-1	TRBJ2-1	-	TGCGCCAGCAGCCACCCCTGGGAGACTAGCTCCTACAATGAGCAGTTCTTC	CASSHPWETSSYNEQFF
-	TRBV6-5	TRBJ2-7	-	TGTGCCAGCAGTTCCGTGGGCACCTGGCCCTACGAGCAGTACTTC	CASSSVGTWPYEQYF
-	TRBV29-1	TRBJ1-2	-	TGCAGCGTTGAAGATCGGGTGGGAGATGGCTACACCTTC	CSVEDRVGDGYTF
-	TRBV10-3	TRBJ2-3	TRBD1	TGTGCCATCAGGCGGCAGGACAGGGCGACAGATACGCAGTATTTT	CAIRRQDRATDTQYF
-	TRBV28	TRBJ2-1	-	TGTGCCAGCAGTTTACCGGGTTCCTACAATGAGCAGTTCTTC	CASSLPGSYNEQFF
-	TRBV14	TRBJ2-1	TRBD2	TGTGCCAGCAGCCAACCCGGGGGGTCCTACAATGAGCAGTTCTTC	CASSQPGGSYNEQFF
-	TRBV18	TRBJ1-1	TRBD1	TGTGCCAGCTCACCACCGCTGAGACAGGGGGGCAACACTGAAGCTTTCTTT	CASSPPLRQGGNTEAFF
-	TRBV4-1	TRBJ2-5	TRBD2	TGCGCCAGCAGCCAGCTAGCGGGGGATGGGGAGACCCAGTACTTC	CASSQLAGDGETQYF
-	TRBV2	TRBJ2-3	TRBD2	TGTGCCAGCAGTGAGGGACTAGGGCTGACAGATACGCAGTATTTT	CASSEGLGLTDTQYF
few	TRBV28	TRBJ2-4	TRBD2	TGTGCCAGCAAACTAGCGGTAGCCAAAAACATTCAGTACTTC	CASKLAVAKNIQYF
-	TRBV5-6	TRBJ2-1	TRBD2	TGTGCCAGCAGTACCTTGAGCGGGGCCCGACACAATGAGCAGTTCTTC	CASSTLSGARHNEQFF
few	TRBV7-2	TRBJ1-6	TRBD1	TGTGCCAGCAGCACACGACAGGGGGCTGGCGCCTATAATTCACCCCTCCACTTT	CASSTRQGAGAYNSPLHF
-	TRBV7-9	TRBJ1-3	-	TGTGCCAGCAGCTTGAATTCAGGGGTTGGAAACACCATATATTTT	CASSLNSGVGNTIYF
-	TRBV9	TRBJ2-3	TRBD2	TGTGCCAGCAGCGTAGCCGGTCTAGCGGGCGGGACGTTGTCAGATACGCAGTATTTT	CASSVAGLAGGTLSDTQYF
-	TRBV2	TRBJ2-1	TRBD2	TGTGCCAGCAGTGATCCTAGCGGGAACTACAATGAGCAGTTCTTC	CASSDPSGNYNEQFF
-	TRBV2	TRBJ1-2	-	TGTGCCAGCAGTGAATTCCAGCGAACAGGCGCTAACTATGGCTACACCTTC	CASSEFQRTGANYGYTF
-	TRBV10-2	TRBJ2-5	TRBD2	TGCGCCAGCAGTCCTAGCGGGAGGGCGGGGGAGACCCAGTACTTC	CASSPSGRAGETQYF
-	TRBV7-9	TRBJ2-5	-	TGTGCCAGCAGCTCAAGACAGGTCGGATTGGAGACCCAGTACTTC	CASSSRQVGLETQYF